These 24 T cell receptor beta chains were all obtained from the same sample, sequenced in a study of early T cells in non-severe SARS-CoV-2 infection. From the 5' RACE reads, TCRdb called clonotypes with MiXCR, one entry per CDR3 protein. The table has 65,000 to 90,000 distinct CDR3 sequences, over 9% seen once. Sequences were obtained from whole blood. All receptors come from an adult who was a healthcare worker with PCR-confirmed SARS-CoV-2 infection or an uninfected control (not recorded which).

This clonotype was seen only a few times. The chain has TRBV5-1 and TRBJ2-3, with no clear D. Trimming pared 8 bases from V and 0 bases from J, leaving 16 bases between. The CDR3 extends over 15 amino acids. Germline V lookup: CDR1 SGHRS, CDR2 YFSETQ. CDR3 sequence: CASTNVKSSTDTQYF. In DNA, the CDR3 is TGCGCCAGTACTAACGTAAAATCTAGCACAGATACGCAGTATTTT. The variable domain in full, with the rest retrieved from reference TRBV5-1 and TRBJ2-3, is KAGVTQTPRYLIKTRGQQVTLSCSPISGHRSVSWYQQTPGQGLQFLFEYFSETQRNKGNFPGRFSGRQFSNSRSEMNVSTLELGDSALYLCASTNVKSSTDTQYFGPGTRLTVL.

The chain uses TRBV5-5 and TRBJ1-1; possibly TRBD1 for D (5 bases). Germline-derived CDR1 and CDR2 are SGHKS and YYEKEE (reference sequence). This CDR3 region has 16 residues. V was clipped by 4 bases and J by 0 bases, with 16 bases between them. This CDR3 reads CASSPPDRPMNTEAFF. In nucleotides, the CDR3 is TGTGCCAGCAGCCCCCCCGACAGACCCATGAACACTGAAGCTTTCTTT.

This clonotype was seen a few times. The chain recombines TRBV28 with TRBJ1-5; 12 positions match TRBD1. CDR1 is MDHEN, CDR2 SYDVKM, per germline. The V and J ends lost 11 bases and 1 base, in that order; junction bases with no gene match: 12. The CDR3 has 17 amino acids. The CDR3, as DNA: TGTGCCGGGAATACTAGGGACAGGGGGCGCAGCAATCAGCCCCAGCATTTT. As protein: CAGNTRDRGRSNQPQHF.

This clonotype was observed a few times. This sequence joins TRBV10-3 and TRBJ2-3; 9 nucleotides line up with TRBD2. Germline CDR1 is ENHRY and CDR2 is SYGVKD. Trimming took 4 bases from V and 2 from J; bases not matched to a gene: 1. The CDR3 consists of 14 residues. The CDR3 DNA follows: TGTGCCATCAGTGTAGCGGGAGTCACAGATACGCAGTATTTT. Its protein is CAISVAGVTDTQYF.

This sequence joins TRBV25-1 and TRBJ1-2; 9 nucleotides line up with TRBD1. Germline values: CDR1 MGHDK, CDR2 SYGVNS. The CDR3 totals 13 residues. Unmatched junction bases numbered 3, after V lost 4 bases and J lost 6 bases. The CDR3 sequence is CASSGDRVHGYTF. The CDR3 DNA follows: TGTGCCAGCAGTGGGGACAGGGTCCATGGCTACACCTTC.

The J gene is TRBJ1-1, the V gene TRBV20-1, with D maybe TRBD1 (6 bases). V was trimmed by 1 base and J by 2 bases, leaving 14 bases between them. The CDR3 sequence is 15 residues long. Per germline, CDR1 DFQATT and CDR2 SNEGSKA (reference sequence). The CDR3: CSARGPGAPNTEAFF. For the CDR3, the DNA is TGCAGTGCTAGAGGTCCGGGGGCACCCAACACTGAAGCTTTCTTT.

This clonotype showed up many times. This chain joins TRBV12-3 or TRBV12-4 and TRBJ2-6; TRBD2 matches 8 bases. J gave up 0 bases and V 7 bases, and 8 bases lay outside the gene matches. The CDR3 length is 17 residues. CDR3 coding DNA: TGTGCCAGCACTGAAAGCGGGGGCAGCTCTGGGGCCAACGTCCTGACTTTC. It specifies CASTESGGSSGANVLTF.

The sample holds a few counts of this clonotype. This chain joins TRBV6-5 and TRBJ2-3; D is unclear. V was shortened by 6 bases and J by 2 bases, with 9 bases between the two germline ends. The CDR3 is made up of 13 amino acids. From germline, CDR1 is MNHEY and CDR2 SVGAGI. This chain's CDR3 is CASSSLPTDTQYF. The DNA of the CDR3 is TGTGCCAGCAGCTCATTACCCACAGATACGCAGTATTTT.

The sample holds a few counts of this clonotype. The chain links TRBV29-1 to TRBJ1-2; maybe TRBD1 (6 bases). V lost 0 bases to trimming and J lost 4 bases, with 12 bases between them. The CDR3 has 14 amino acids. In germline, CDR1 is SQVTM, CDR2 ANQGSEA. In DNA form, the CDR3 reads TGCAGCGTTGAAGACACGGACAGAGCCTATGGCTACACCTTC. Translated, it gives CSVEDTDRAYGYTF.

This clonotype came up a few times. The V gene is TRBV29-1, the J gene TRBJ1-6, with 7 bases lining up with TRBD1. The germline V gene encodes CDR1 SQVTM and CDR2 ANQGSEA. Trimming cost V 7 bases and J 9 bases; bases outside gene matches: 9. This CDR3 region has 13 residues. DNA of the CDR3: TGCAGCGCCCGGACAGGCGCAGGTTCACCCCTCCACTTT. Translation: CSARTGAGSPLHF.

The V gene is TRBV7-9, the J gene TRBJ2-2; a possible D gene is TRBD1 (5 bases). Between the trimmed V and J ends, which lost 2 bases and 2 bases, there was a span of 9 bases. CDR1 and CDR2 from the germline V gene are SEHNR and FQNEAQ (reference sequence). The CDR3 has 15 residues. The CDR3 DNA reads TGTGCCAGCAGCTTAAGCAGGGATAACACCGGGGAGCTGTTTTTT. It encodes CASSLSRDNTGELFF.

The chain uses TRBV12-3 or TRBV12-4 and TRBJ2-1; D is ambiguous. The germline V and J ends were trimmed by 6 bases and 7 bases, with 19 bases remaining between them. CDR3 length equals 15 residues. CDR3 nucleotide sequence: TGTGCCAGCAGCAAAGAGTACCTCGTTGGGAATGAGCAGTTCTTC. Translated, it gives CASSKEYLVGNEQFF.

This clonotype turned up a few times. The chain joins TRBV7-2 to TRBJ2-3, with 12 nucleotides matching TRBD2. The CDR3 runs to 15 residues. V gave up 5 bases and J gave up 6 bases; unmatched junction bases: 6. The germline CDR1 and CDR2 sequences are SGHTA and FQGNSA. The CDR3 coding sequence is TGTGCCAGCAGCCGGACTAGCGGGGCCGCGGATACGCAGTATTTT. Protein product: CASSRTSGAADTQYF.

This clonotype was observed at least ten times. V is TRBV19 and J is TRBJ2-1; D perhaps matches TRBD2 (7 bases). Germline CDR1 and CDR2: LNHDA and SQIVND (reference sequence). V was trimmed by 3 bases and J by 6 bases, leaving 27 bases between them. This CDR3 is built from 19 residues. DNA of the CDR3: TGTGCCAGTAGTATGAGGAGGGGGGGAGCCTCACTTCCCGTCAATGAGCAGTTCTTC. Amino acids: CASSMRRGGASLPVNEQFF. Variable domain in full (rest from reference TRBV19 and TRBJ2-1): DGGITQSPKYLFRKEGQNVTLSCEQNLNHDAMYWYRQDPGQGLRLIYYSQIVNDFQKGDIAEGYSVSREKKESFPLTVTSAQKNPTAFYLCASSMRRGGASLPVNEQFFGPGTRLTVL.

The chain recombines TRBV21-1 with TRBJ1-6. TRBV21-1 is shown as a pseudogene. The CDR3 is 15 residues long. For the CDR3, the DNA is TGTGCCAGCAGCTGCGGGTCCTTTCGGGGTTCACCCCTCCACTTT. Translated, it gives CASSCGSFRGSPLHF.

V gene TRBV29-1 combines with J gene TRBJ2-5; 9 nucleotides align to TRBD2. V trimming: 6 bases; J trimming: 5 bases; junction bases outside the gene matches: 4. The CDR3 covers 12 residues. Germline loops: CDR1 SQVTM, CDR2 ANQGSEA. DNA for the CDR3: TGCAGCGTCCTTAGCGGGGGCGAGACCCAGTACTTC. Translated: CSVLSGGETQYF. Full variable domain (outside the CDR3, taken from reference TRBV29-1 and TRBJ2-5): SAVISQKPSRDICQRGTSLTIQCQVDSQVTMMFWYRQQPGQSLTLIATANQGSEATYESGFVIDKFPISRPNLTFSTLTVSNMSPEDSSIYLCSVLSGGETQYFGPGTRLLVL.

Worth noting for this clonotype: An end of the junction does not agree with germline; a read error may underlie this. The chain is built from TRBV6-6 and TRBJ1-3, with a tentative D call TRBD1 (5 bases). The germline V gene encodes CDR1 MNHNY and CDR2 SVGAGI (reference sequence). The CDR3 is made up of 15 amino acids. The CDR3 spells CASIWDGNSGNTVYF. In DNA, the CDR3 is TGTGCCAGCATTTGGGACGGCAATTCTGGAAACACCGTATATTTT.

At least ten counts were recorded for this clonotype. V and J are TRBV2 and TRBJ1-5; D uncertain. V lost 6 bases and J lost 0, with 9 bases in between. This CDR3 is built from 14 residues. CDR1 is SNHLY and CDR2 is FYNNEI in the germline V gene. In DNA form, the CDR3 reads TGTGCCAGCAGCCGTTTAACTAGCAATCAGCCCCAGCATTTT. Translating it yields CASSRLTSNQPQHF.

There are a few counts of this clonotype. This chain connects TRBV12-3 or TRBV12-4 to TRBJ2-5; 7 bases are shared with TRBD2. The CDR3 contains 14 residues. Losses at the gene ends were 6 bases for V and 4 bases for J; bases not matched to a gene: 8. The CDR3 sequence: CASRKAAGVETQYF. In nucleotides, the CDR3 is TGTGCCAGCAGAAAAGCCGCGGGGGTAGAGACCCAGTACTTC.

V and J are TRBV12-3 or TRBV12-4 and TRBJ1-1; D not resolved. CDR3 length equals 13 residues. V was shortened by 4 bases and J by 3 bases, with 9 bases between the two germline ends. CDR3 sequence reads: CASSSTGYTEAFF. The DNA for the CDR3 is TGTGCCAGCAGTTCTACGGGGTACACTGAAGCTTTCTTT.

This clonotype was seen a handful of times. The chain is built from TRBV5-1 and TRBJ1-1, with D maybe TRBD1 (5 bases). Trimming cost V 5 bases and J 8 bases, with 13 bases left between them. The CDR3 length is 12 residues. CDR1 is SGHRS, CDR2 YFSETQ, per germline. The CDR3 loop reads CASSGTPGEAFF. The CDR3 coding sequence is TGCGCCAGCAGTGGGACCCCGGGCGAAGCTTTCTTT.

V and J are TRBV20-1 and TRBJ2-1, with TRBD2 identical over 7 bases. V lost 5 bases, J lost 0 bases, and 4 bases stayed unmatched. CDR1 is DFQATT and CDR2 is SNEGSKA in the germline V gene (reference sequence). There are 14 residues in the CDR3. CDR3 sequence reads: CSAPGTNSYNEQFF. The CDR3 DNA reads as TGCAGTGCTCCCGGGACTAACTCCTACAATGAGCAGTTCTTC.

The chain recombines TRBV19 with TRBJ2-7; D remains ambiguous. Trimming removed 2 bases from V and 2 bases from J, with 7 bases in between. Germline-derived CDR1 and CDR2 are LNHDA and SQIVND (reference sequence). The length of the CDR3 is 13 residues. CDR3 protein: CASSISGAYEQYF. The DNA for the CDR3 is TGTGCCAGTAGTATAAGTGGGGCCTACGAGCAGTACTTC.

J is TRBJ1-5 and V is TRBV6-5; 9 bases align to TRBD1. Germline CDR1 is MNHEY and CDR2 is SVGAGI. This CDR3 comprises 13 residues. V shed 7 bases and J 5 bases; nucleotides not matched to a gene: 3. CDR3 protein: CASTRDRDQPQHF. As DNA, the CDR3 is TGTGCCAGCACCCGGGACAGGGATCAGCCCCAGCATTTT.